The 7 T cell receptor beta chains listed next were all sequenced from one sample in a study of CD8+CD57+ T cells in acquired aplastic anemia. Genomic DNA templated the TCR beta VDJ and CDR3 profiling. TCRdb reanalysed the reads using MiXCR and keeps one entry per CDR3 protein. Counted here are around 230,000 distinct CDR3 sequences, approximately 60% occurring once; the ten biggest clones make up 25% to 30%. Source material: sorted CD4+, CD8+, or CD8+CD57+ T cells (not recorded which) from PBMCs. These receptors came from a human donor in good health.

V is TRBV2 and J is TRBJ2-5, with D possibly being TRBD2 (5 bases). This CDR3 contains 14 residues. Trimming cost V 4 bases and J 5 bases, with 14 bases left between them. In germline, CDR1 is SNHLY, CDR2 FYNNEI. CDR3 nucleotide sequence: TGTGCCAGCAGTGTGTCGGGGATCGGGGAGACCCAGTACTTC. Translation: CASSVSGIGETQYF.

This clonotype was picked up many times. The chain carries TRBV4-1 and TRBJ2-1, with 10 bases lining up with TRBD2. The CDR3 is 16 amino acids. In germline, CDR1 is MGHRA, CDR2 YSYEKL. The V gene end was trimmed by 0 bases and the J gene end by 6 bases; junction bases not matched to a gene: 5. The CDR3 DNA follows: TGCGCCAGCAGCCAAGAAGGTAGCGGGAGGTTCAATGAGCAGTTCTTC. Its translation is CASSQEGSGRFNEQFF.

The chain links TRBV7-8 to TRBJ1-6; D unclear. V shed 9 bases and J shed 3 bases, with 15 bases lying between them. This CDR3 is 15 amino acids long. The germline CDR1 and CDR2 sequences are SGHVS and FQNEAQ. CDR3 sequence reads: CAREGKAGYNSPLHF. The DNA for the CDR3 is TGTGCCAGGGAGGGAAAAGCCGGCTATAATTCACCCCTCCACTTT.

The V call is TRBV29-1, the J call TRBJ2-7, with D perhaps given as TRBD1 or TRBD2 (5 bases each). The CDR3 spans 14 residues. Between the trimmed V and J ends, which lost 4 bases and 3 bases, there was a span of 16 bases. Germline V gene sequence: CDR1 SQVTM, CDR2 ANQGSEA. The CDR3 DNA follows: TGCAGCGTTGGTCATAACGGGGCCCACTACGAGCAGTACTTC. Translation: CSVGHNGAHYEQYF.

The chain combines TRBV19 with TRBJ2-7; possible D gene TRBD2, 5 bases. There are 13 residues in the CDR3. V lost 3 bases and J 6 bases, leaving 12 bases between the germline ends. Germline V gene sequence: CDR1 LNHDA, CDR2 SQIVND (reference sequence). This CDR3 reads CASSIIRDGEQYF. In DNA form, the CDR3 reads TGTGCCAGTAGTATCATTCGGGATGGCGAGCAGTACTTC.

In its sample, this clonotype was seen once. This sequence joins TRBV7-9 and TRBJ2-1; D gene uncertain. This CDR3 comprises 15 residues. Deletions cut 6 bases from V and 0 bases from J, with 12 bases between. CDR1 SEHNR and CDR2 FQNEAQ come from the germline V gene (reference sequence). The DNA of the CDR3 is TGTGCCAGCAGGTCGGGCTCGGTCTCCTACAATGAGCAGTTCTTC. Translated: CASRSGSVSYNEQFF.

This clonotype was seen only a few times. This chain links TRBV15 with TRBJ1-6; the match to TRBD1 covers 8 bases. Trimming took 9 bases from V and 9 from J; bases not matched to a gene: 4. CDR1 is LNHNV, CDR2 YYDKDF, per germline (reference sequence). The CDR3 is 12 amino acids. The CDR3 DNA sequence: TGTGCCACTGCGACAGGGGTTTCACCCCTCCACTTT. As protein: CATATGVSPLHF.